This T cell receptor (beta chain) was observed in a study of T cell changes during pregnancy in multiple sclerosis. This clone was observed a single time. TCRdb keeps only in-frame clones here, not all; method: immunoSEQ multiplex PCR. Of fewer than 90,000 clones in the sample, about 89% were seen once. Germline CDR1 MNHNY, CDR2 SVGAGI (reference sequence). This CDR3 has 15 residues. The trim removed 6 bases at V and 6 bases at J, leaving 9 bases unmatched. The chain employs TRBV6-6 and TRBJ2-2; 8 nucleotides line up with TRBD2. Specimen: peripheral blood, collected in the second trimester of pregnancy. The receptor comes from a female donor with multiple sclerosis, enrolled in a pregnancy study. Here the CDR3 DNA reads TGTGCCAGCAGAAGCGAGCCCGGGGGGGCCGGGGAGCTGTTTTTT. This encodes CASRSEPGGAGELFF.